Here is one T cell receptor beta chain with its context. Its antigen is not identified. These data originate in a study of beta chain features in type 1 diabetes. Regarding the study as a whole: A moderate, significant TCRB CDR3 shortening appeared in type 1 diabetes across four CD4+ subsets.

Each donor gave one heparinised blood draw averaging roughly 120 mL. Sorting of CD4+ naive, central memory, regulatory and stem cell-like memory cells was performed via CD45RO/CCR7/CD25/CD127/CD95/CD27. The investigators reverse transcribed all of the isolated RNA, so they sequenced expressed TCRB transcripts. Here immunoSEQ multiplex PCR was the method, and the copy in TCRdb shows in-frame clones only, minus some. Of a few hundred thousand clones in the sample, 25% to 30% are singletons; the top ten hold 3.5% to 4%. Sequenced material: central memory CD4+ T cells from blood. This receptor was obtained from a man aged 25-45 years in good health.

CDR3 sequence: CSVVRPQPGQGTGELFF. DNA for the CDR3: TGCAGCGTTGTCAGACCTCAACCGGGACAGGGGACCGGGGAGCTGTTTTTT. The rearrangement links TRBV29-1 to TRBJ2-2; 10 bases are a match to TRBD1. Germline CDR1 SQVTM, CDR2 ANQGSEA. V gave up 4 bases and J gave up 5 bases; unmatched junction bases: 13. This CDR3 spans 17 amino acids.